This T cell receptor beta chain is drawn from a study of tumor-infiltrating lymphocytes in primary liver carcinoma. The wider study: Participating patients were men and women between 30 and 69 years old.

This clonotype was counted at least ten times. The antigen is undetermined. Study-wide findings and caveats: Researchers found tumor-adjacent and tumor-blood pairs overlapped less than tumor region pairs. There were only about 7-25% of top clones found in all five tumor regions.

Co-extraction of RNA and DNA was performed on roughly 20-31 mg of unsorted bulk tissue. A primer matching the constant region was used to make TCR beta cDNA from 500 to 600 ng of total RNA. Libraries for TCR beta were built through three nested multiplex PCR rounds, which together made up a slightly modified ARM-PCR procedure. The opening two PCR rounds, around 9 cycles each, paired TRBV1-TRBV30 forward primers with a C-beta reverse primer. TCRdb used MiXCR to reprocess the multiplex PCR reads, holding one entry per CDR3 protein. The sample includes about 110,000 distinct CDR3 sequences, less than 80% seen only once; the top ten take 9.3%. CDR1 and CDR2 from the germline V gene are MNHNS and SASEGT. V was clipped by 3 bases and J by 0 bases, with 14 bases between them. The CDR3 is 16 amino acids.

The TCR comes from a woman aged 60-75 years with primary liver carcinoma and hepatitis B virus infection. This rearrangement joins TRBV6-1 to TRBJ1-2, with D possibly matching TRBD1 (6 bases). Sequenced material: liver tumor tissue from sampling region 1. Subset reported: tumor region T1, superior pole. CDR3 coding DNA: TGTGCCAGCAGTGACTTCGGACAGTTAGCTAACTATGGCTACACCTTC. It codes for CASSDFGQLANYGYTF.